The 8 T cell receptor beta chains reported below all come from one sample, sequenced in a study of T cell repertoires in cytomegalovirus infection. TCRdb re-called the reads with MiXCR, one entry per CDR3 protein. Of 250,000 to 400,000 distinct CDR3 sequences listed, roughly 25% are singletons. Their recognized antigens are unknown. The source material was cultured PBMCs, sampled from culture after CMV antigen stimulation. These receptors all come from a human donor in good health (CMV status not recorded). Some clones in this sample may be carry-over from other donors' samples.

A few counts support this clonotype. The chain couples TRBV19 to TRBJ2-5, with D possibly called TRBD1 or TRBD2 (5 bases each). From germline, CDR1 is LNHDA and CDR2 SQIVND (reference sequence). This CDR3 region has 16 residues. The V gene lost 1 base and the J gene lost 5 bases, with 17 bases spanning the gap. CDR3 nucleotide sequence: TGTGCCAGTAGTATAGCCGGGGCTCGATTGAGGGAGACCCAGTACTTC. It yields the protein CASSIAGARLRETQYF.

The CDR3 is CASSLWINTGELFF. The DNA of the CDR3 is TGTGCCAGCAGTTTGTGGATAAACACCGGGGAGCTGTTTTTT. The rearrangement joins TRBV6-2 or TRBV6-3 to TRBJ2-2; unclear D gene. Trimming took off 4 bases at V and 2 bases at J, with 8 bases between the two ends. Germline V gene sequence: CDR1 MNHEY, CDR2 SVGEGT. The CDR3 has 14 residues.

The rearrangement joins TRBV19 to TRBJ1-2, with 7 bases matching TRBD1. Losses at the gene ends were 1 base for V and 4 bases for J; bases not matched to a gene: 6. Germline V lookup: CDR1 LNHDA, CDR2 SQIVND (reference sequence). This CDR3 spans 15 amino acids. The CDR3 coding sequence is TGTGCCAGTAGTATAGTGGAGGGGGCTCCCTATGGCTACACCTTC. This gives the protein CASSIVEGAPYGYTF.

This clonotype was found many times. The chain combines TRBV7-3 with TRBJ2-1, with 8 bases matching TRBD2. This CDR3 is 15 amino acids long. Germline loops: CDR1 SGHTA, CDR2 FQGTGA. J gave up 0 bases and V 6 bases, and 4 bases lay outside the gene matches. This CDR3 reads CASRQSGSSYNEQFF. CDR3 in DNA: TGTGCCAGCAGGCAAAGCGGGAGCTCCTACAATGAGCAGTTCTTC.

The rearrangement links TRBV19 to TRBJ2-1, with TRBD2 matching over 8 bases. Germline trimming cut 7 bases from V and 0 bases from J; bases unmatched to any gene: 14. The germline CDR1 and CDR2 sequences are LNHDA and SQIVND (reference sequence). This CDR3 is 18 amino acids long. CDR3 protein: CASTDSGASLSSYNEQFF. The CDR3 bases are TGTGCCAGTACCGATAGCGGGGCGAGCCTAAGCTCCTACAATGAGCAGTTCTTC.

This clonotype was picked up many times. The chain has TRBV6-1 and TRBJ2-3; TRBD1 agrees at 9 bases. CDR1 and CDR2 (germline): MNHNS, SASEGT. The CDR3 consists of 18 residues. The V segment lost 5 bases and the J segment 2 bases; nucleotides outside the gene matches: 14. The CDR3 reads CASSRQGVGTGLTDTQYF. CDR3 sequence (DNA): TGTGCCAGCAGTCGACAGGGGGTGGGGACGGGTCTCACAGATACGCAGTATTTT.

The V and J genes are TRBV6-2 or TRBV6-3 and TRBJ2-7; a weak D match, TRBD2 (5 bases). CDR3 length: 14 residues. Germline V gene lookup returns CDR1 MNHEY and CDR2 SVGEGT. Trimming stripped 7 bases from V and 6 bases from J, with 19 bases between. The CDR3 bases are TGTGCCAGCACTGCCGGAATCCCCGCGGGCGAGCAGTACGTC. As protein: CASTAGIPAGEQYV.

This clonotype has a handful of counts. This chain joins TRBV19 and TRBJ2-1, with D unclear. The V end lost 5 bases, the J end lost 10 bases, and 9 bases lay between the germline ends. CDR1 and CDR2 from the germline V gene are LNHDA and SQIVND (reference sequence). This CDR3 is built from 11 residues. The DNA of the CDR3 is TGTGCCAGTAGTTATCTTGGGGAGCAGTTCTTC. It specifies CASSYLGEQFF.